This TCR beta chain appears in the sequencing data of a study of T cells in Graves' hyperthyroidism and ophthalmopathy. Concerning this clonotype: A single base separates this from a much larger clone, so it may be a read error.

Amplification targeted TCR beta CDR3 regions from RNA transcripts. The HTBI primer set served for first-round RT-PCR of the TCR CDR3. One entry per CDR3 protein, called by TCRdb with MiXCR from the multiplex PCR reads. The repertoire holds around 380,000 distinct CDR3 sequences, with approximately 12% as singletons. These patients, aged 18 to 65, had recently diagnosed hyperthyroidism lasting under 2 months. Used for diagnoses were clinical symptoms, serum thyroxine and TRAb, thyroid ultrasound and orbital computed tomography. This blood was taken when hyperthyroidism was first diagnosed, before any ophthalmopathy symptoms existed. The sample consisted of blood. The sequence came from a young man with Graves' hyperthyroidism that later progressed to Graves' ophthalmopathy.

The CDR3 reads CVSSLDRDRVFPFF. The CDR3 DNA follows: TGTGTCAGCAGCTTAGATCGGGACAGGGTGTTTCCTTTCTTT. The chain couples TRBV7-9 to TRBJ1-1; 9 bases match TRBD1. From germline, CDR1 is SEHNR and CDR2 FQNEAQ (reference sequence). This CDR3 is built from 14 residues.